This record concerns one T cell receptor beta chain sequence. The data stem from a study of blood T cell repertoires in COVID-19. Study in general: The origin of the acute and convalescent COVID-19 samples was the United States, Italy and Spain. From T cells, B-cell-depleted T cells, or PBMCs came the material, which was cDNA or gDNA.

Per germline, CDR1 MDHEN and CDR2 SYDVKM. V was clipped by 1 base and J by 0 bases, with 9 bases between them. The CDR3 sequence is 15 residues long. In the original analysis: Amplification with reference gene primers provided the estimates of nucleated cell counts. Here immunoSEQ multiplex PCR was the method, and the copy in TCRdb shows in-frame clones only, minus some. V, J and clone size are those of that table, while D and trimming were read from the DNA. The table includes about 52,000 clones, roughly 82% detected once. The chain joins TRBV28 to TRBJ1-1; D gene uncertain. The sequence came from a woman older than 75 with acute or convalescent COVID-19. Specimen: peripheral blood. The CDR3 bases are TGTGCCAGCAGTTTATTGCCAGACATGAACACTGAAGCTTTCTTT. Encoded protein: CASSLLPDMNTEAFF.